The T cell receptor (beta chain) under discussion was sequenced for a study of blood T cell repertoires in COVID-19. Study-level information: Samples taken during acute and convalescent COVID-19 were collected in the United States, Italy and Spain. T cells, B-cell-depleted T cells, or PBMCs provided the cDNA or gDNA that served as material.

Per the original data handling: Amplification from reference gene primers served as the basis for estimated nucleated cell counts. Here immunoSEQ multiplex PCR was the method, and the copy in TCRdb shows in-frame clones only, minus some. V and J calls and clone size are copied from that table; D and trimming were computed from the DNA. In the table there are more than 75,000 clones, around 83% of which are singletons. V shed 4 bases, J shed 4 bases, and the junction held 4 bases outside the gene matches. In germline, CDR1 is LGHDT, CDR2 YNNKEL (reference sequence). CDR3 length: 16 residues. The sequence was obtained from a man aged 60-69 years with acute or convalescent COVID-19. The sequenced sample was peripheral blood. The rearrangement links TRBV3-1 (or the pseudogene TRBV3-2) to TRBJ1-6; 10 positions match TRBD1. The CDR3 DNA reads as TGTGCCAGCAGCCCACCGGGACAGGGGTATAATTCACCCCTCCACTTT. Its translation is CASSPPGQGYNSPLHF.